These 29 T cell receptor beta chains came from one sample sequenced in a study of T cell responses to AZD1222 COVID-19 vaccine. Libraries were prepared by immunoSEQ multiplex PCR; TCRdb keeps only in-frame clonotypes and omits some of them. The repertoire holds tens of thousands of clones, with under 95% as singletons. The starting material was peripheral blood, obtained on day 0 of AZD1222 vaccination. All receptors derive from an adult in good health.

The V gene is TRBV12-3 or TRBV12-4, the J gene TRBJ2-3; D gene ambiguous. The CDR3 consists of 12 residues. V lost 5 bases and J 4 bases, leaving 7 bases between the germline ends. The CDR3 loop reads CASSPDSDTQYF. The CDR3, as DNA: TGTGCCAGCAGTCCCGACTCAGATACGCAGTATTTT.

This clone showed up just a few times. The chain combines TRBV7-8 with TRBJ2-7; TRBD1 matches 9 bases. Germline CDR1 SGHVS, CDR2 FQNEAQ. The CDR3 covers 14 residues. The V and J ends lost 5 bases and 2 bases, in that order; junction bases with no gene match: 4. The CDR3 sequence: CASSGDREPYEQYF. The CDR3 bases are TGTGCCAGCAGCGGGGACAGGGAGCCCTACGAGCAGTACTTC.

Points on this clone: The junction differs from germline at one of its ends, possibly a read error. The rearrangement links TRBV7-9 to TRBJ2-1, with 11 bases aligning to TRBD2. Germline CDR1 SEHNR, CDR2 FQNEAQ (reference sequence). This CDR3 contains 13 residues. Here the CDR3 DNA reads TGTGCCAGCAGCTTAGAACTAGCGGGAGAACGGGTCTTC. Amino acid sequence: CASSLELAGERVF.

This sequence joins TRBV11-2 and TRBJ1-1, with no clear D. Trimming stripped 5 bases from V and 5 bases from J, with 18 bases between. The CDR3 loop spans 15 amino acids. The germline V gene encodes CDR1 SGHAT and CDR2 FQNNGV. The DNA of the CDR3 is TGTGCCAGCAGCCCACGGGCCATGGCTGTTACTGAAGCTTTCTTT. Residues: CASSPRAMAVTEAFF.

With regard to this clone: The sample carries other DNA sequences with the same CDR3. This chain connects TRBV9 to TRBJ2-3, with D unresolved. Deletions cut 2 bases from V and 3 bases from J, with 7 bases between. CDR3 length: 13 residues. CDR1 and CDR2 (germline): SGDLS, YYNGEE. The CDR3 sequence is CASSVLETDTQYF. DNA of the CDR3: TGTGCCAGCAGCGTGCTGGAAACAGATACGCAGTATTTT.

This rearrangement joins TRBV30 to TRBJ1-5; 8 bases map to TRBD1. Germline V lookup: CDR1 GTSNPN, CDR2 SVGIG (reference sequence). This CDR3 contains 16 residues. Trimming cost V 5 bases and J 4 bases; bases outside gene matches: 13. CDR3: CAWGGNTGGNNQPQHF. The DNA for the CDR3 is TGTGCCTGGGGAGGCAATACAGGGGGAAATAATCAGCCCCAGCATTTT.

As DNA, the CDR3 is TGTGCCAGTAGTGGGGGCCCCTTGAATGGCTACACCTTC. Its protein is CASSGGPLNGYTF. The chain uses TRBV19 and TRBJ1-2; TRBD1 is a possible D gene (6 bases). Trimming pared 5 bases from V and 6 bases from J, leaving 13 bases between. Looked up from germline, CDR1 is LNHDA and CDR2 is SQIVND (reference sequence). This CDR3 has 13 residues.

The V and J genes are TRBV9 and TRBJ2-3; D could derive from TRBD1 or TRBD2 (6 bases each). V was cut by 4 bases and J by 8 bases, with 20 bases left in between. This CDR3 is built from 15 residues. Germline V gene lookup returns CDR1 SGDLS and CDR2 YYNGEE. CDR3 sequence reads: CASSLEGGSPVTQYF. The DNA of the CDR3 is TGTGCCAGCAGCCTAGAGGGGGGCAGTCCGGTTACGCAGTATTTT.

The chain uses TRBV6-1 and TRBJ2-5, with D perhaps given as TRBD1 or TRBD2 (6 bases each). This CDR3 has 16 amino acids. The V end lost 1 base, the J end lost 4 bases, and 16 bases lay between the germline ends. Germline CDR1 is MNHNS and CDR2 is SASEGT. The CDR3 region has the DNA TGTGCCAGCAGTGAAGTTTTAGGTGGGGGGCGAGAGACCCAGTACTTC. Translation: CASSEVLGGGRETQYF.

This clone appeared a single time. The rearrangement links TRBV13 to TRBJ2-7; TRBD2 aligns across 9 bases. This CDR3 region has 14 residues. V trimming: 5 bases; J trimming: 5 bases; junction bases outside the gene matches: 7. Germline V gene data show CDR1 as PRHDT and CDR2 as FYEKMQ (reference sequence). The CDR3 is CASSETSGSHEQYF. The CDR3 DNA follows: TGTGCCAGCAGCGAGACTAGCGGTAGTCACGAGCAGTACTTC.

The rearrangement joins TRBV4-1 to TRBJ2-1; 8 positions match TRBD2. The V gene end was trimmed by 0 bases and the J gene end by 3 bases; junction bases not matched to a gene: 4. The V gene's germline CDR1 is MGHRA and CDR2 YSYEKL. The CDR3 loop spans 16 amino acids. For the CDR3, the DNA is TGCGCCAGCAGCCAAGATCGGAGCGGGAGCTACAATGAGCAGTTCTTC. This codes for CASSQDRSGSYNEQFF.

This clone has a single count. The V gene is TRBV10-2, the J gene TRBJ2-2; tentative D call: TRBD2 (5 bases). Germline CDR1 is WSHSY and CDR2 is SAAADI. CDR3 length equals 14 residues. The ends were cut back, 7 bases at V and 5 bases at J, with 14 bases in the middle. In DNA form, the CDR3 reads TGCGCCAGCACTCCCTCGGGGATAACCGGGGAGCTGTTTTTT. It is translated as CASTPSGITGELFF.

The gene calls are TRBV5-5 and TRBJ1-1; D remains ambiguous. The CDR3 consists of 15 residues. The germline V gene has CDR1 SGHKS and CDR2 YYEKEE (reference sequence). V gave up 3 bases and J gave up 1 base, with 13 bases separating them. The CDR3 here is CASSWVVVQNTEAFF. The CDR3 DNA follows: TGTGCCAGCAGCTGGGTGGTCGTTCAGAACACTGAAGCTTTCTTT.

The chain employs TRBV6-6 and TRBJ1-1; TRBD1 matches at 8 bases. J was trimmed by 7 bases and V by 4 bases; bases with no gene match: 8. The CDR3 consists of 14 residues. Germline V CDR1 and CDR2: MNHNY, SVGAGI (reference sequence). The CDR3 DNA reads TGTGCCAGCAGTTTGACAGGGGATAAGGGTGAAGCTTTCTTT. Encoded protein: CASSLTGDKGEAFF.

The CDR3 DNA sequence: TGTGCCCTATCGGGGGAGGGGAACACTGAAGCTTTCTTT. It is translated as CALSGEGNTEAFF. The rearrangement joins TRBV2 to TRBJ1-1; TRBD1 might be the D (5 bases). V was trimmed by 11 bases and J by 1 base, leaving 14 bases between them. The CDR3 covers 13 residues. In germline, CDR1 is SNHLY, CDR2 FYNNEI.

V and J are TRBV10-3 and TRBJ2-7, with D unresolved. Trimming cost V 0 bases and J 5 bases, with 8 bases left between them. This CDR3 spans 13 amino acids. Germline-derived CDR1 and CDR2 are ENHRY and SYGVKD. DNA for the CDR3: TGTGCCATCAGTGAGTCAGCTGGCCACGAGCAGTACTTC. This gives the protein CAISESAGHEQYF.

The V gene is TRBV3-1 (or the pseudogene TRBV3-2), the J gene TRBJ2-1; D gene uncertain. Germline-derived CDR1 and CDR2 are LGHDT and YNNKEL (reference sequence). The CDR3 extends over 13 amino acids. Trimming stripped 1 base from V and 7 bases from J, with 8 bases between. The CDR3 here is CASSQVPGNEQFF. The CDR3 DNA sequence: TGTGCCAGCAGCCAAGTCCCCGGGAATGAGCAGTTCTTC.

This chain uses TRBV7-2 with TRBJ2-7, with 9 bases matching TRBD2. J lost 3 bases, V lost 1 base, and 4 bases had no gene match. The length of the CDR3 is 15 residues. Looked up from germline, CDR1 is SGHTA and CDR2 is FQGNSA. The CDR3 nucleotides read TGTGCCAGCAGCTTAGGGTCTAGCGGGGACTACGAGCAGTACTTC. It is translated as CASSLGSSGDYEQYF.

The V call is TRBV2, the J call TRBJ2-2, with no clear D. V dropped 7 bases and J dropped 2 bases, with 14 bases sitting between them. The CDR3 sequence is 15 residues long. Germline V gene data show CDR1 as SNHLY and CDR2 as FYNNEI. CDR3 loop: CASTPLAANTGELFF. CDR3 coding DNA: TGTGCCAGCACCCCTTTGGCAGCCAACACCGGGGAGCTGTTTTTT.

The count of this clone is one. The chain recombines TRBV29-1 with TRBJ2-5; D possibly uses TRBD1 or TRBD2 (5 bases each). Germline V gene sequence: CDR1 SQVTM, CDR2 ANQGSEA. This CDR3 region has 12 residues. Trimming shortened V by 4 bases and J by 4 bases, and 10 bases separated the two germline ends. DNA for the CDR3: TGCAGCGTTGGAGAGGGGAGAGAGACCCAGTACTTC. It codes for CSVGEGRETQYF.

The count of this clone is one. The V gene is TRBV4-2, the J gene TRBJ2-1; TRBD1 matches 8 bases. Trimming removed 2 bases from V and 0 bases from J; junction bases left unmatched: 12. Germline lookup yields CDR1 LGHNA and CDR2 YNFKEQ. CDR3 size: 19 residues. The CDR3 spells CASSQRLGQDFSSYNEQFF. DNA for the CDR3: TGTGCCAGCAGCCAACGTTTGGGACAGGATTTCAGCTCCTACAATGAGCAGTTCTTC.

The chain links TRBV12-5 to TRBJ2-3; D remains unclear. This CDR3 has 15 residues. Germline V gene lookup returns CDR1 LGHNT and CDR2 FRNRAP. V shed 4 bases and J shed 0 bases, with 11 bases lying between them. Here the CDR3 DNA reads TGTGCTAGTGGTTCCGGTGTTACTAGCACAGATACGCAGTATTTT. Protein sequence: CASGSGVTSTDTQYF.

The V call is TRBV27, the J call TRBJ2-5, with D perhaps matching TRBD1 (6 bases). Trimming cost V 0 bases and J 5 bases, with 16 bases left between them. Germline CDR1 reads MNHEY; CDR2 reads SMNVEV (reference sequence). This CDR3 spans 16 amino acids. The CDR3 reads CASSLSRLGARETQYF. CDR3 sequence (DNA): TGTGCCAGCAGTTTATCGAGATTGGGGGCCCGTGAGACCCAGTACTTC.

The chain uses TRBV5-1 and TRBJ2-1, with 8 bases that match TRBD2. Germline-derived CDR1 and CDR2 are SGHRS and YFSETQ. Trimming cost V 5 bases and J 4 bases; bases outside gene matches: 8. CDR3 size: 15 residues. The CDR3: CASRPSGSTYNEQFF. CDR3 bases: TGCGCCAGCAGGCCGAGCGGGAGCACGTACAATGAGCAGTTCTTC.

J is TRBJ2-1 and V is TRBV6-2 or TRBV6-3, with a weak D call TRBD2 (6 bases). This CDR3 contains 17 residues. Germline loops: CDR1 MNHEY, CDR2 SVGEGT. Trimming left V 0 bases short and J 0 bases short, with 12 bases between. This CDR3 reads CASSYSRRVVSYNEQFF. In DNA, the CDR3 is TGTGCCAGCAGTTACTCTAGGAGGGTAGTCTCCTACAATGAGCAGTTCTTC.

The chain carries TRBV18 and TRBJ1-4; D not certain. Deletions cut 8 bases from V and 8 bases from J, with 15 bases between. CDR3 length: 13 amino acids. The germline V gene has CDR1 KGHSH and CDR2 LQKENI. The CDR3 protein is CASTGPRGEKLFF. DNA of the CDR3: TGTGCCAGCACGGGCCCTAGAGGGGAAAAACTGTTTTTT.

This chain uses TRBV6-5 with TRBJ2-1; 8 bases line up with TRBD1. The CDR3 runs to 15 residues. Trimming at V came to 8 bases and at J to 6 bases, leaving 12 bases not matched to a gene. Germline V gene data show CDR1 as MNHEY and CDR2 as SVGAGI. As DNA, the CDR3 is TGTGCCAGCGGCTCACCCCGGACAGGGACCAATGAGCAGTTCTTC. It translates to CASGSPRTGTNEQFF.

V gene TRBV6-5 combines with J gene TRBJ1-4; D uncertain. V lost 6 bases, J lost 0 bases, and 8 bases lay in between. Germline loops: CDR1 MNHEY, CDR2 SVGAGI. There are 14 residues in the CDR3. Written as DNA, the CDR3 is TGTGCCAGCAGACCATCGGCAACTAATGAAAAACTGTTTTTT. It codes for CASRPSATNEKLFF.

The J gene is TRBJ1-2, the V gene TRBV5-6; D uncertain. Germline CDR1 reads SGHDT; CDR2 reads YYEEEE. The CDR3 is 15 residues long. Trimming pared 0 bases from V and 0 bases from J, leaving 9 bases between. The CDR3 coding sequence is TGTGCCAGCAGCTTGGCCTCTTGGGCTAACTATGGCTACACCTTC. Translating gives CASSLASWANYGYTF. The full variable domain, in which reference TRBV5-6 and TRBJ1-2 provide the parts outside the CDR3, is DAGVTQSPTHLIKTRGQQVTLRCSPKSGHDTVSWYQQALGQGPQFIFQYYEEEERQRGNFPDRFSGHQFPNYSSELNVNALLLGDSALYLCASSLASWANYGYTFGSGTRLTVV.